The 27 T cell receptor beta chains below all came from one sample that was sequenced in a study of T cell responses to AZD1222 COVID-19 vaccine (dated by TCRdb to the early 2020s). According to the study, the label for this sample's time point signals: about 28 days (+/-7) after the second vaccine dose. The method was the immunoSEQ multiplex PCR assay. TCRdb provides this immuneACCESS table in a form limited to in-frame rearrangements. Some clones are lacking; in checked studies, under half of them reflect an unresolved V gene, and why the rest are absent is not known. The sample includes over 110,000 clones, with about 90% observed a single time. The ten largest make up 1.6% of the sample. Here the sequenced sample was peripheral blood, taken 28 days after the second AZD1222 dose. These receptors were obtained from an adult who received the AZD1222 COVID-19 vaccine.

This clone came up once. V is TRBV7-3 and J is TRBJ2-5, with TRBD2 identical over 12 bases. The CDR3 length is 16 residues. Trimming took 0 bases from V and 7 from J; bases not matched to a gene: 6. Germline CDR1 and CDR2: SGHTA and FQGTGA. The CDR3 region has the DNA TGTGCCAGCAGCTTAACGACTAGCGGGAGCTCAGGGACCCAGTACTTC. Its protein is CASSLTTSGSSGTQYF. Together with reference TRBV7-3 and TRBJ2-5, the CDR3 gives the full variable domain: GAGVSQTPSNKVTEKGKYVELRCDPISGHTALYWYRQSLGQGPEFLIYFQGTGAADDSGLPNDRFFAVRPEGSVSTLKIQRTERGDSAVYLCASSLTTSGSSGTQYFGPGTRLLVL.

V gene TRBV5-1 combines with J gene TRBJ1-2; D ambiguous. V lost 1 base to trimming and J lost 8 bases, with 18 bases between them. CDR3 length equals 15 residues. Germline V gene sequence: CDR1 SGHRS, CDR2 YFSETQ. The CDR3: CASSLISPGSKGYTF. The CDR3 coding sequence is TGCGCCAGCAGCTTGATCTCCCCGGGATCGAAGGGCTACACCTTC.

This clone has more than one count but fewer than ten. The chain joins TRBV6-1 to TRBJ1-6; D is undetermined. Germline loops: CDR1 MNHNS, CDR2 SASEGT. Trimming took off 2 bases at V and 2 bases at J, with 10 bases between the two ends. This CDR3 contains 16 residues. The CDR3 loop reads CASSELVAAYNSPLHF. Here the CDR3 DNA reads TGTGCCAGCAGTGAACTAGTCGCGGCCTATAATTCACCCCTCCACTTT.

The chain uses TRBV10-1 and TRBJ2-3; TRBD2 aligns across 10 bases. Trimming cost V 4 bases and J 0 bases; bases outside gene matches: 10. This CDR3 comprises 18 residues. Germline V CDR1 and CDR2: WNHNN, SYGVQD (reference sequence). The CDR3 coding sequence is TGCGCCAGCAGTGCGGGGCTACTAGCGGGATCTAGCACAGATACGCAGTATTTT. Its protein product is CASSAGLLAGSSTDTQYF.

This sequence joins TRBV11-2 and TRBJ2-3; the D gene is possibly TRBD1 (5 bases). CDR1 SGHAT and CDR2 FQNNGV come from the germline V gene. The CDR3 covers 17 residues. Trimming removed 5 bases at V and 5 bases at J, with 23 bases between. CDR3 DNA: TGTGCCAGCAGCCTCAGACCCGACAGTCCATTCAGAGATACGCAGTATTTT. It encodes CASSLRPDSPFRDTQYF.

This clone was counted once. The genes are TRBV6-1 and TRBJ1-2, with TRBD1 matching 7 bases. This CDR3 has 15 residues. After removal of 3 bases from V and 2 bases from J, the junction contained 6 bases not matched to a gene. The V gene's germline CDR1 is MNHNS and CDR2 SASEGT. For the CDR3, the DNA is TGTGCCAGCAGTGATCGGCAGGGGGGAAACTATGGCTACACCTTC. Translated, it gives CASSDRQGGNYGYTF.

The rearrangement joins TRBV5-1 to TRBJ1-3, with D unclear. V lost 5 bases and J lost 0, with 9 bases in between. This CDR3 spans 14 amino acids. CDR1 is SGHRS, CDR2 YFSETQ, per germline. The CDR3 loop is CASSPDTSGNTIYF. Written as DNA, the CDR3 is TGCGCCAGCAGTCCAGACACCTCTGGAAACACCATATATTTT.

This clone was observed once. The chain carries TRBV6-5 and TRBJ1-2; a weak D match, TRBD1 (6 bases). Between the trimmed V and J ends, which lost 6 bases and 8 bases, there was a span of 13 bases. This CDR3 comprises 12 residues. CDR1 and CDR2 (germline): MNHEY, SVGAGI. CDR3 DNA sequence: TGTGCCAGCAGGACGACAGGTGGAGGCTACACCTTC. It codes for CASRTTGGGYTF.

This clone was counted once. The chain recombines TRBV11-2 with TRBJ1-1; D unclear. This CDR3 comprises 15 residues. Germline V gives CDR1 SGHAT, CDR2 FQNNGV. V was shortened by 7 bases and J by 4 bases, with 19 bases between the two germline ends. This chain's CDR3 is CASTETPVKGTEAFF. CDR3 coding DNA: TGTGCCAGCACCGAAACTCCCGTTAAGGGCACTGAAGCTTTCTTT.

The CDR3 nucleotides read TGTGCCAGCAGCCCTCGCAGCGGAGGTACGCTGAGGGAGCAGTTCTTC. Translated: CASSPRSGGTLREQFF. The chain joins TRBV7-8 to TRBJ2-1, with D maybe TRBD2 (5 bases). The germline CDR1 and CDR2 sequences are SGHVS and FQNEAQ. V was cut by 5 bases and J by 10 bases, with 24 bases left in between. The CDR3 is 16 amino acids.

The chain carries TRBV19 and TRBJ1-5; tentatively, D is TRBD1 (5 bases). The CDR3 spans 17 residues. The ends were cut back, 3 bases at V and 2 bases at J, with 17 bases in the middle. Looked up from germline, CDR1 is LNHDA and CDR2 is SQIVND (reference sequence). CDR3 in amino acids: CASSMFPFDRGNQPQHF. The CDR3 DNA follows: TGTGCCAGTAGTATGTTCCCTTTCGACAGAGGCAATCAGCCCCAGCATTTT.

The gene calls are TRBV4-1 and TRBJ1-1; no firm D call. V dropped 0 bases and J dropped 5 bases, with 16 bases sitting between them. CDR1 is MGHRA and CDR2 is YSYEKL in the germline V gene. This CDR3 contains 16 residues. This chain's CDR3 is CASSQDPAVRETEAFF. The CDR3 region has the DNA TGCGCCAGCAGCCAAGACCCAGCAGTTAGAGAAACTGAAGCTTTCTTT.

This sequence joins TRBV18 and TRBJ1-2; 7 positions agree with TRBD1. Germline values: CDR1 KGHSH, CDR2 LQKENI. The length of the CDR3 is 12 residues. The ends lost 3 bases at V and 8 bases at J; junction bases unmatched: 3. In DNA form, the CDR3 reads TGTGCCAGCTCACCCCGGGACAGCGGCTACACCTTC. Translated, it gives CASSPRDSGYTF.

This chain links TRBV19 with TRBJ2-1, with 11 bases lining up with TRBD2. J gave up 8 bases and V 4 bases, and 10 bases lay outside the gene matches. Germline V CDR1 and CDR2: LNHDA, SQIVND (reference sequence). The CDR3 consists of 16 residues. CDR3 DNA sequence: TGTGCCAGTAGTAACCCCGATAGCGGGAGGGCTGATGAGCAGTTCTTC. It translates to CASSNPDSGRADEQFF.

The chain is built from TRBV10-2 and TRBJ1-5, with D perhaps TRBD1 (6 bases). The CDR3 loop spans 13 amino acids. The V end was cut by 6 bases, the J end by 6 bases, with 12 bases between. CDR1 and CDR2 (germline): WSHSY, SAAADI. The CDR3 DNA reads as TGCGCCAGCAGCCCGACAGGTACTCAGCCCCAGCATTTT. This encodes CASSPTGTQPQHF.

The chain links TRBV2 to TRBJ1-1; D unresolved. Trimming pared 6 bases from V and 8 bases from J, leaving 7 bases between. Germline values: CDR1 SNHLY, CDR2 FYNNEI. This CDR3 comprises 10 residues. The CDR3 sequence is CASRDGEAFF. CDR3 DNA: TGTGCCAGCAGGGACGGAGAAGCTTTCTTT.

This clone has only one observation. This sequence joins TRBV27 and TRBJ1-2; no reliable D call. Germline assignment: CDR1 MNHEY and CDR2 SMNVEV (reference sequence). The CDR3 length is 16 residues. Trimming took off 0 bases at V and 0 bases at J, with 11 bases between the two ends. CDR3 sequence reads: CASSLSGTRANYGYTF. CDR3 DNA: TGTGCCAGCAGTTTATCAGGCACGAGAGCTAACTATGGCTACACCTTC.

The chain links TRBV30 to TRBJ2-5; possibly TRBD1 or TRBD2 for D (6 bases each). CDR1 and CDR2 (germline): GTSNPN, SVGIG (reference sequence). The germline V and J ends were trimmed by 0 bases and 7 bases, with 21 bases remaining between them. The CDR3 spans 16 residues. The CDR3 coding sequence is TGTGCCTGGAGTGTACCGGGAGTGGGGGCAACGGGGACCCAGTACTTC. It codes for CAWSVPGVGATGTQYF.

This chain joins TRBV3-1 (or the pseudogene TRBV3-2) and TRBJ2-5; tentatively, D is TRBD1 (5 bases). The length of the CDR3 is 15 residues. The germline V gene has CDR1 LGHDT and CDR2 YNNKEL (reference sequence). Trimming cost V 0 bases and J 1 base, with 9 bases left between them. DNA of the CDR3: TGTGCCAGCAGCCAAGAGGGGCTCTCCCAAGAGACCCAGTACTTC. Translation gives CASSQEGLSQETQYF.

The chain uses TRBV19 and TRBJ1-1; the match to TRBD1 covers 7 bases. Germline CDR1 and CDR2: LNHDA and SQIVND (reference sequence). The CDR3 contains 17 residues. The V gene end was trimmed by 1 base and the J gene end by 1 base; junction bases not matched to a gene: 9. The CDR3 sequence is CASSIATGLLWNTEAFF. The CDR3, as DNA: TGTGCCAGTAGTATAGCGACAGGGCTACTTTGGAACACTGAAGCTTTCTTT. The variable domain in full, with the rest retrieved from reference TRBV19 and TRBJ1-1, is DGGITQSPKYLFRKEGQNVTLSCEQNLNHDAMYWYRQDPGQGLRLIYYSQIVNDFQKGDIAEGYSVSREKKESFPLTVTSAQKNPTAFYLCASSIATGLLWNTEAFFGQGTRLTVV.

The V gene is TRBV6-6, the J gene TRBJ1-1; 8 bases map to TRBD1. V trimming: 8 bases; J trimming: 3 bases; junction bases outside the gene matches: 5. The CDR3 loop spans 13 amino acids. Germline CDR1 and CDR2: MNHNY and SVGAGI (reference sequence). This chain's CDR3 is CASVRGLDTEAFF. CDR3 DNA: TGTGCCAGCGTCAGGGGGCTGGACACTGAAGCTTTCTTT.

CDR3 bases: TGTGCCAGCAGCCGAGACAGGGTGGGGGGCTACACCTTC. It codes for CASSRDRVGGYTF. The chain links TRBV3-1 (or the pseudogene TRBV3-2) to TRBJ1-2; 7 bases fit TRBD1. Per germline, CDR1 LGHDT and CDR2 YNNKEL (reference sequence). Germline trimming cut 4 bases from V and 8 bases from J; bases unmatched to any gene: 7. The CDR3 is made up of 13 amino acids.

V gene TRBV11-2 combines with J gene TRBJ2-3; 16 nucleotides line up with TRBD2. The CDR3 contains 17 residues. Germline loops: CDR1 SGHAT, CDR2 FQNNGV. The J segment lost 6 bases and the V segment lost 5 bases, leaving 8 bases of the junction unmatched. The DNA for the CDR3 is TGTGCCAGCAGCCCGGGGACTAGCGGGGGGGCCTGGGATACGCAGTATTTT. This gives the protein CASSPGTSGGAWDTQYF. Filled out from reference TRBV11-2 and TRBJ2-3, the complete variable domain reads EAGVAQSPRYKIIEKRQSVAFWCNPISGHATLYWYQQILGQGPKLLIQFQNNGVVDDSQLPKDRFSAERLKGVDSTLKIQPAKLEDSAVYLCASSPGTSGGAWDTQYFGPGTRLTVL.

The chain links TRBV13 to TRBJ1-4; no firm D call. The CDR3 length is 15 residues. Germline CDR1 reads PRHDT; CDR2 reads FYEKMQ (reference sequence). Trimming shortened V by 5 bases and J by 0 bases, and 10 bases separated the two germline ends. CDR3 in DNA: TGTGCCAGCAGCCCACAGACTGCAACTAATGAAAAACTGTTTTTT. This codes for CASSPQTATNEKLFF.

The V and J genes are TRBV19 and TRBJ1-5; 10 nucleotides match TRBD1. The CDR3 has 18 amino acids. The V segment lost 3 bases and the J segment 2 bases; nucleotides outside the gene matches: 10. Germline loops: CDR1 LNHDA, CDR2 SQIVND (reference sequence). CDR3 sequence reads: CASSMGTGVGLGNQPQHF. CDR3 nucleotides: TGTGCCAGTAGTATGGGGACAGGGGTGGGGTTGGGCAATCAGCCCCAGCATTTT.

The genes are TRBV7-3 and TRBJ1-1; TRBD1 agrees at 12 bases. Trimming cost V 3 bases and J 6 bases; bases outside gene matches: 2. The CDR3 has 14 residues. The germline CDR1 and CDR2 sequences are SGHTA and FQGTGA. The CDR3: CASSLGQGASEAFF. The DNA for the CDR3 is TGTGCCAGCAGCTTGGGACAGGGGGCTTCTGAAGCTTTCTTT.

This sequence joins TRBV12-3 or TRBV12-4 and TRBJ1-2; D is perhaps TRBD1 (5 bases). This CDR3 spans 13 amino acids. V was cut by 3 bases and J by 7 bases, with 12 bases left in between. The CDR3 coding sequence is TGTGCCAGCAGTTTTCAGGGCTTTGGTGGCTACACCTTC. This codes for CASSFQGFGGYTF.